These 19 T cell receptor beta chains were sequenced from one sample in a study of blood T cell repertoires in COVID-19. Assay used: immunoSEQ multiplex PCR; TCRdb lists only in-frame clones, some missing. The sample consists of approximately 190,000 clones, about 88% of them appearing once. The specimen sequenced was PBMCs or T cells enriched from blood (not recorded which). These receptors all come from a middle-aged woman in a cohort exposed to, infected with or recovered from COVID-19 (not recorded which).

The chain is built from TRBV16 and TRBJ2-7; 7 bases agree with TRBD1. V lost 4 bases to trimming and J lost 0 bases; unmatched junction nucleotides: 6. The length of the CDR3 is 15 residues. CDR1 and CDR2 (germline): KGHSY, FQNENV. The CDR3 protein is CASSLGQRNSYEQYF. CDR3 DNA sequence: TGTGCCAGCAGCCTGGGACAGCGCAACTCCTACGAGCAGTACTTC.

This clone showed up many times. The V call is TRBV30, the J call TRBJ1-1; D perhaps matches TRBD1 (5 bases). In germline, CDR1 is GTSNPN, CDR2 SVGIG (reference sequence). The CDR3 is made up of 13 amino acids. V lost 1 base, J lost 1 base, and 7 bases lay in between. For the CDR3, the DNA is TGTGCCTGGAGTGGACAGTGGAACACTGAAGCTTTCTTT. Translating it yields CAWSGQWNTEAFF.

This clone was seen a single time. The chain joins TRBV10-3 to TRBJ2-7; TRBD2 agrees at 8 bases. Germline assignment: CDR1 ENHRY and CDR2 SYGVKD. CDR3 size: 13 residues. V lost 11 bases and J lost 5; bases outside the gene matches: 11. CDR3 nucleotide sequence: TGTGCCGTCGGAGCGGGGGATTCCAACGAGCAGTACTTC. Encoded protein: CAVGAGDSNEQYF.

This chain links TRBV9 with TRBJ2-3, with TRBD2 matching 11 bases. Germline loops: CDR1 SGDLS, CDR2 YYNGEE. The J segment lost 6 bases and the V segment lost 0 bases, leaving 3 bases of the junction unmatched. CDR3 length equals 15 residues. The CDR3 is CASSVVTSGVDTQYF. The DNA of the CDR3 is TGTGCCAGCAGCGTAGTGACTAGCGGGGTTGATACGCAGTATTTT.

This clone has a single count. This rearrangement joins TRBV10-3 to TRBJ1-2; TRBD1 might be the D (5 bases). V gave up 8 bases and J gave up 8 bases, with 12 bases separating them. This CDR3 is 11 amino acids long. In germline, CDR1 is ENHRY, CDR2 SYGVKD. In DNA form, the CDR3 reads TGTGCCATCGGATACACAGGCGGCTACACCTTC. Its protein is CAIGYTGGYTF.

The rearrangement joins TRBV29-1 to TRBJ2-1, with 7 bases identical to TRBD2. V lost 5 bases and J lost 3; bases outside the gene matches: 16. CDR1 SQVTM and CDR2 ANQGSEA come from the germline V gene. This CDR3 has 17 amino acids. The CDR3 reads CSVFPTLRGEGYNEQFF. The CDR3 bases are TGCAGCGTTTTCCCCACCCTCCGGGGGGAGGGCTACAATGAGCAGTTCTTC.

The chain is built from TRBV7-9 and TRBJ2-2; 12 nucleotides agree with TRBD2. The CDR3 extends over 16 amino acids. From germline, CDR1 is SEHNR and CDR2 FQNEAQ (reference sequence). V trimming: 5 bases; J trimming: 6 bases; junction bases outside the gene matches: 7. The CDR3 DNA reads TGTGCCAGCAGCCTAAGGACTAGCGGGGCCCCCGGGGAGCTGTTTTTT. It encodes CASSLRTSGAPGELFF.

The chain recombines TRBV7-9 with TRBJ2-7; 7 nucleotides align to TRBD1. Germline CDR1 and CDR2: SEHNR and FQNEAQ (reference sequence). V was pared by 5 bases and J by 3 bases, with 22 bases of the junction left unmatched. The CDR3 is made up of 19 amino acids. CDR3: CASSHSGQANLPPFYEQYF. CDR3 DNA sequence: TGTGCCAGCAGCCACTCAGGACAGGCGAACTTACCACCTTTCTACGAGCAGTACTTC.

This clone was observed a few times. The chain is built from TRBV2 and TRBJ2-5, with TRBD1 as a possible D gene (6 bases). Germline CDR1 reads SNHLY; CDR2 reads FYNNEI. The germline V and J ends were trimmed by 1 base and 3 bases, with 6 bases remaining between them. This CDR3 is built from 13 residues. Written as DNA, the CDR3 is TGTGCCAGCAGTGAAGGACAGGAAGAGACCCAGTACTTC. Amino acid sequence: CASSEGQEETQYF.

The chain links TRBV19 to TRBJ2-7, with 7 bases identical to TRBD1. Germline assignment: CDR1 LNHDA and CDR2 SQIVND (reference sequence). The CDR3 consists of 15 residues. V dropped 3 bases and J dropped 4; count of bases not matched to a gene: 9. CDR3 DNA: TGTGCCAGTAGTATGCGGACAGGAGGTGGGTACGAGCAGTACTTC. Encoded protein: CASSMRTGGGYEQYF.

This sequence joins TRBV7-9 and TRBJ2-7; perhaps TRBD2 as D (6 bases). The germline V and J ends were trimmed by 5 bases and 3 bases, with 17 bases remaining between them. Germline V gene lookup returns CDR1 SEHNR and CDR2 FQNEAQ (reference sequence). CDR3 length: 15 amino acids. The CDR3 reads CASSPRDSSHYEQYF. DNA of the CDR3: TGTGCCAGCAGCCCCAGGGACTCGTCTCACTACGAGCAGTACTTC.

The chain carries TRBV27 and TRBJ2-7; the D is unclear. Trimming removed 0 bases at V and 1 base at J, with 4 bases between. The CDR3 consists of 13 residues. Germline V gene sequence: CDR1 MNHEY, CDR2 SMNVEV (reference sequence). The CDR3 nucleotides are TGTGCCAGCAGTTTATCGGCTTCCTACGAGCAGTACTTC. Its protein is CASSLSASYEQYF.

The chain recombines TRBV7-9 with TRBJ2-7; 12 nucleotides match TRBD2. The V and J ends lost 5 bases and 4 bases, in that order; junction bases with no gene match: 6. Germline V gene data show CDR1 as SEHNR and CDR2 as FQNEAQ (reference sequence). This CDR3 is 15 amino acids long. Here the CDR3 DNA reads TGTGCCAGCAGCAAGACTAGCGGGAGAGAGTACGAGCAGTACTTC. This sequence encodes CASSKTSGREYEQYF.

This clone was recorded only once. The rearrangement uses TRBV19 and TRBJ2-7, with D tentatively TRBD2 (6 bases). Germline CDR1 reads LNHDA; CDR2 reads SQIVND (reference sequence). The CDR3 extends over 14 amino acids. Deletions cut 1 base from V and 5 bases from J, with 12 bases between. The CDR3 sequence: CASSIGREVHEQYF. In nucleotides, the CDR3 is TGTGCCAGTAGTATAGGTAGGGAGGTCCACGAGCAGTACTTC.

The CDR3 nucleotides are TGTGCCAGCAGCTTTGAAGGGGCTTACTACGAGCAGTACTTC. The encoded protein is CASSFEGAYYEQYF. The V call is TRBV13, the J call TRBJ2-7; D perhaps matches TRBD1 (5 bases). The germline V gene has CDR1 PRHDT and CDR2 FYEKMQ (reference sequence). CDR3 length equals 14 residues. Trimming cost V 3 bases and J 3 bases, with 12 bases left between them.

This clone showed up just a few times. Here the CDR3 DNA reads TGCAGCGTTGTAGCCCCAACGAACACTGAAGCTTTCTTT. Its translation is CSVVAPTNTEAFF. The chain carries TRBV29-1 and TRBJ1-1; D not certain. This CDR3 has 13 amino acids. Trimming shortened V by 4 bases and J by 1 base, and 10 bases separated the two germline ends. CDR1 SQVTM and CDR2 ANQGSEA come from the germline V gene.

This chain's CDR3 is CASSFGGLMNTEAFF. CDR3 nucleotide sequence: TGTGCCAGCAGTTTTGGAGGGTTAATGAACACTGAAGCTTTCTTT. V gene TRBV27 combines with J gene TRBJ1-1; no clear D. With 3 bases removed from V and 0 bases from J, the gap between germline ends came to 11 bases. CDR3 length equals 15 residues. The germline V gene has CDR1 MNHEY and CDR2 SMNVEV (reference sequence).

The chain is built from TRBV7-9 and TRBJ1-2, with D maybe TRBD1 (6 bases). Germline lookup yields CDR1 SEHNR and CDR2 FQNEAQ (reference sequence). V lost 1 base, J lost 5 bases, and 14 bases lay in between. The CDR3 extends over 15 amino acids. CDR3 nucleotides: TGTGCCAGCAGCTTAGGAGGCAGGGGAAGGTATGGCTACACCTTC. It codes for CASSLGGRGRYGYTF.

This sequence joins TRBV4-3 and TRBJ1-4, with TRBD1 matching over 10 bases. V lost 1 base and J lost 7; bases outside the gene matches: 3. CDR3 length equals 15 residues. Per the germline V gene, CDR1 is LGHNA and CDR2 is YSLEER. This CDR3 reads CASSQGWDRGEKLFF. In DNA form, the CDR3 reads TGCGCCAGCAGCCAAGGGTGGGACAGGGGTGAAAAACTGTTTTTT.